The 14 T cell receptor beta chains below all came from one sample that was sequenced in a study of fetal regulatory T cell absence and autoimmunity. Sequencing used immunoSEQ multiplex PCR; TCRdb keeps in-frame clones, though not all of them. The data show about 95,000 clones, 55% to 75% seen once. Material: pancreas tissue. These receptors all stem from a male donor with IPEX syndrome.

The chain combines TRBV15 with TRBJ1-2; the D gene is possibly TRBD1 (6 bases). The germline CDR1 and CDR2 sequences are LNHNV and YYDKDF (reference sequence). The CDR3 has 13 residues. The V and J ends lost 5 bases and 2 bases respectively, with 9 bases between them. The CDR3 spells CATSWQGNYGYTF. DNA for the CDR3: TGTGCCACCAGCTGGCAGGGGAACTATGGCTACACCTTC.

The J gene is TRBJ1-2, the V gene TRBV7-9; TRBD1 might be the D (5 bases). This CDR3 has 12 residues. Trimming cost V 5 bases and J 6 bases, with 10 bases left between them. Germline V lookup: CDR1 SEHNR, CDR2 FQNEAQ (reference sequence). CDR3 region: CASSRGGDGYTF. The CDR3 bases are TGTGCCAGCAGCAGGGGTGGGGATGGCTACACCTTC. The full variable domain, completed using reference TRBV7-9 and TRBJ1-2, is DTGVSQNPRHKITKRGQNVTFRCDPISEHNRLYWYRQTLGQGPEFLTYFQNEAQLEKSRLLSDRFSAERPKGSFSTLEIQRTEQGDSAMYLCASSRGGDGYTFGSGTRLTVV.

The gene calls are TRBV9 and TRBJ2-3, with D possibly matching TRBD2 (5 bases). V lost 5 bases to trimming and J lost 1 base, with 11 bases between them. This CDR3 is built from 14 residues. Germline V CDR1 and CDR2: SGDLS, YYNGEE. CDR3 bases: TGTGCCAGCAGGGGCGGACTTCGCACAGATACGCAGTATTTT. This gives the protein CASRGGLRTDTQYF.

V usage is TRBV11-1 and J usage is TRBJ2-3; D gene ambiguous. There are 11 residues in the CDR3. V lost 2 bases, J lost 6 bases, and 3 bases lay in between. Germline V lookup: CDR1 SGHAT, CDR2 FQDESV (reference sequence). CDR3 nucleotides: TGTGCCAGCAGCTTAACCGATACGCAGTATTTT. This codes for CASSLTDTQYF. The full variable domain, rest sourced from reference TRBV11-1 and TRBJ2-3, is EAEVAQSPRYKITEKSQAVAFWCDPISGHATLYWYRQILGQGPELLVQFQDESVVDDSQLPKDRFSAERLKGVDSTLKIQPAELGDSAMYLCASSLTDTQYFGPGTRLTVL.

This sequence joins TRBV19 and TRBJ1-5, with TRBD1 as a possible D gene (5 bases). Trimming cost V 4 bases and J 4 bases, with 17 bases left between them. The CDR3 runs to 16 residues. Germline V gene lookup returns CDR1 LNHDA and CDR2 SQIVND (reference sequence). CDR3 coding DNA: TGTGCCAGTAGTACCCAGGGAAGGGCCCTAAATCAGCCCCAGCATTTT. It translates to CASSTQGRALNQPQHF.

The chain recombines TRBV23-1 with TRBJ1-5; 11 bases align to TRBD1. TRBV23-1 is given ORF status, its function remaining uncertain. The CDR3 is 17 amino acids. With V trimmed by 7 bases and J by 7 bases, 15 bases remained unmatched. The CDR3 sequence: CASTPSTDRGQGQPQHF. In DNA form, the CDR3 reads TGCGCCAGCACCCCAAGTACGGACAGGGGGCAGGGGCAGCCCCAGCATTTT.

As DNA, the CDR3 is TGTGCCAGCAGGCCGGGCTCCTCTGGAAACACCATATATTTT. Protein product: CASRPGSSGNTIYF. The V and J genes are TRBV2 and TRBJ1-3; D is undetermined. The CDR3 covers 14 residues. Between the trimmed V and J ends, which lost 6 bases and 0 bases, there was a span of 9 bases. Per germline, CDR1 SNHLY and CDR2 FYNNEI. Variable domain in full (rest from reference TRBV2 and TRBJ1-3): EPEVTQTPSHQVTQMGQEVILRCVPISNHLYFYWYRQILGQKVEFLVSFYNNEISEKSEIFDDQFSVERPDGSNFTLKIRSTKLEDSAMYFCASRPGSSGNTIYFGEGSWLTVV.

This clone appeared a single time. CDR3: CASSQVVGQGLLFNQPQHF. The CDR3 bases are TGCGCCAGCAGCCAAGTCGTCGGACAGGGCCTACTCTTCAATCAGCCCCAGCATTTT. This rearrangement joins TRBV4-1 to TRBJ1-5; 8 nucleotides match TRBD1. Germline V gives CDR1 MGHRA, CDR2 YSYEKL. CDR3 size: 19 residues. V lost 1 base to trimming and J lost 3 bases; unmatched junction nucleotides: 14.

The rearrangement joins TRBV7-6 to TRBJ2-5; D is unclear. Germline CDR1 and CDR2: SGHVS and FNYEAQ. The CDR3 spans 13 residues. V lost 5 bases to trimming and J lost 5 bases, with 12 bases between them. CDR3 loop: CASSPLLQETQYF. As DNA, the CDR3 is TGTGCCAGCAGCCCCCTGTTGCAGGAGACCCAGTACTTC.

This clone has only one observation. This chain connects TRBV29-1 to TRBJ2-1, with 10 bases fitting TRBD2. The J segment lost 6 bases and the V segment lost 0 bases, leaving 5 bases of the junction unmatched. This CDR3 comprises 15 residues. In germline, CDR1 is SQVTM, CDR2 ANQGSEA. The CDR3 bases are TGCAGCGTTGAAGATAGGCTAGCGGGAGTCAATGAGCAGTTCTTC. Protein sequence: CSVEDRLAGVNEQFF.

This rearrangement joins TRBV6-5 to TRBJ2-3; 7 nucleotides match TRBD2. Germline loops: CDR1 MNHEY, CDR2 SVGAGI. The CDR3 length is 15 residues. V was pared by 6 bases and J by 5 bases, with 11 bases of the junction left unmatched. CDR3 DNA: TGTGCCAGCAGCCGGGAGGTCCCCGGGGGAGATACGCAGTATTTT. Translation gives CASSREVPGGDTQYF.

The chain uses TRBV18 and TRBJ1-2; TRBD1 aligns across 9 bases. CDR3 length equals 14 residues. Unmatched junction bases numbered 2, after V lost 4 bases and J lost 2 bases. Germline V gene data show CDR1 as KGHSH and CDR2 as LQKENI. In DNA form, the CDR3 reads TGTGCCAGCTCACGGACAGGGGCGAACTATGGCTACACCTTC. Protein sequence: CASSRTGANYGYTF.

The V gene is TRBV6-5, the J gene TRBJ1-5; D not resolved. Germline V gene data show CDR1 as MNHEY and CDR2 as SVGAGI. V lost 6 bases to trimming and J lost 4 bases, with 10 bases between them. CDR3 length: 13 residues. Written as DNA, the CDR3 is TGTGCCAGCAGGACCACCATGAATCAGCCCCAGCATTTT. It specifies CASRTTMNQPQHF.

This clone has a single count. This chain joins TRBV6-6 and TRBJ1-2, with D unresolved. V lost 6 bases and J 0 bases, leaving 11 bases between the germline ends. This CDR3 is built from 14 residues. Germline CDR1 MNHNY, CDR2 SVGAGI (reference sequence). The DNA for the CDR3 is TGTGCCAGCAGCCCCGGCGCAGCTAACTATGGCTACACCTTC. It is translated as CASSPGAANYGYTF.